In its sample, the clone carrying this T cell receptor beta chain was seen once. What it recognizes is unknown. Carried by the TCR beta cDNA libraries were unique molecular identifiers. TCRdb ran MiXCR on the PCR reads and lists one entry per CDR3 protein. Of 800,000 to 950,000 distinct CDR3 sequences listed, roughly 50% are singletons. The sample originates from a study of post-analysis software for immune sequencing data. In the study overall: Courses of disease covered relapsing-remitting, secondary progressive and progressive-relapsing multiple sclerosis.

There are 13 residues in the CDR3. Trimming shortened V by 2 bases and J by 2 bases, and 7 bases separated the two germline ends. General study points: People with multiple sclerosis had a significantly lower normalized Chao1 diversity than controls did. With TRBV5-6, TRBV5-1 and TRBV20-1 included, five TRBV segments were more frequent in patients than in controls. Samples sharing a preparation batch grouped tightly together when assessed by F measure.

Material: blood. The chain uses TRBV12-3 or TRBV12-4 and TRBJ2-7; D is ambiguous. This clonotype was obtained from a girl between 5 and 17 years old with multiple sclerosis. CDR3 in amino acids: CASSLYNAYEQYF. The CDR3 nucleotides are TGTGCCAGCAGTTTATATAATGCCTACGAGCAGTACTTC.